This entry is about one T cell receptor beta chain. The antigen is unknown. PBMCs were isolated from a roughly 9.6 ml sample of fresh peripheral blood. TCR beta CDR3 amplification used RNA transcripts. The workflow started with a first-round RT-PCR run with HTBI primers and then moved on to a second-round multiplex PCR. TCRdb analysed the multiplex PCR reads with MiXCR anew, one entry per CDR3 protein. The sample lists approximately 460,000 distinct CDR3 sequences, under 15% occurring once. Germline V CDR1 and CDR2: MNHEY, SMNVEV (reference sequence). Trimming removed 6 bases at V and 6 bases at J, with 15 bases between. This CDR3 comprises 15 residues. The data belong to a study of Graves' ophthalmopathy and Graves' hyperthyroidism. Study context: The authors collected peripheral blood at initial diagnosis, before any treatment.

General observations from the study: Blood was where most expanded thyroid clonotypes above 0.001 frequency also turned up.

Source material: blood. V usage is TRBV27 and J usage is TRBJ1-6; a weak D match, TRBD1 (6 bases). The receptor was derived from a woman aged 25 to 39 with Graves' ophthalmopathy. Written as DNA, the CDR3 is TGTGCCAGCAGCCTCCGGGGGCCGCTTAATTCACCCCTCCACTTT. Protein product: CASSLRGPLNSPLHF.